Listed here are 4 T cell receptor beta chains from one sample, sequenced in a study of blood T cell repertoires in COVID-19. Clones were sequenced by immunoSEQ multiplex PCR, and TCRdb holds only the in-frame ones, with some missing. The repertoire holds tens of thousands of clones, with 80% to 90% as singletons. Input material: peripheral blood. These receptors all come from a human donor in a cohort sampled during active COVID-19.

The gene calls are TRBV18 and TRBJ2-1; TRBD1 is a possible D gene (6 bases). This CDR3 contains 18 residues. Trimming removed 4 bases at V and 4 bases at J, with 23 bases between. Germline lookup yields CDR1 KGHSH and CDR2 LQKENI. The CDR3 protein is CASSQSYQGPTLYNEQFF. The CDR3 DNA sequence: TGTGCCAGCTCACAATCCTACCAGGGGCCGACCCTTTACAATGAGCAGTTCTTC.

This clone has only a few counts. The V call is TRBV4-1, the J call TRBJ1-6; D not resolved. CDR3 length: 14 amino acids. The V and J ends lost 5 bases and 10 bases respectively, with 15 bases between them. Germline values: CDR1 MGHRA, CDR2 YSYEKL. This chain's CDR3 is CASSSEPVLSPLHF. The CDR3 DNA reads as TGCGCCAGCAGCTCCGAGCCCGTTTTATCACCCCTCCACTTT.

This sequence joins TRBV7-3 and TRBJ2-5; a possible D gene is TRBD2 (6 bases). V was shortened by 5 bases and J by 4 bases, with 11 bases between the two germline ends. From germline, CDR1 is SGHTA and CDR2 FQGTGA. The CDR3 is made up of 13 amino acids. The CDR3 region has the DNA TGTGCCAGCAGCCCCGGGACTGGAGAGACCCAGTACTTC. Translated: CASSPGTGETQYF.

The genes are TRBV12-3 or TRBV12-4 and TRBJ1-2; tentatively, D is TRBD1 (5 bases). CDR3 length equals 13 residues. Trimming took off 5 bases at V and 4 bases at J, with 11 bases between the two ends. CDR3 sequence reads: CASSPFRVYGYTF. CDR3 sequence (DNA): TGTGCCAGCAGTCCTTTCAGGGTCTATGGCTACACCTTC.